One and the same sample provided the 11 T cell receptor beta chains below, sequenced in a study of response to subunit inactivated influenza vaccine. TCRdb redid the calling of the RT-PCR reads with MiXCR, one entry per CDR3 protein. The sample lists around 850,000 distinct CDR3 sequences, around 20% occurring once. The sequencing used PBMCs from blood, collected roughly 5 days after vaccination. The receptors here all came from a middle-aged man who received an inactivated influenza vaccine.

This clonotype was seen a handful of times. The rearrangement joins TRBV4-3 to TRBJ2-7; maybe TRBD1 (6 bases). Per the germline V gene, CDR1 is LGHNA and CDR2 is YSLEER. V dropped 0 bases and J dropped 2 bases, with 8 bases sitting between them. The CDR3 extends over 14 amino acids. CDR3 residues: CASSQEGGPYEQYF. The CDR3 coding sequence is TGCGCCAGCAGCCAAGAAGGGGGACCCTACGAGCAGTACTTC.

There are a few counts of this clonotype. The rearrangement joins TRBV30 to TRBJ2-2, with TRBD1 as a possible D gene (6 bases). The germline gives CDR1 GTSNPN, CDR2 SVGIG (reference sequence). The CDR3 totals 14 residues. Between the trimmed V and J ends, which lost 0 bases and 5 bases, there was a span of 10 bases. The CDR3 region has the DNA TGTGCCTGGAGTGTACAAGGGGGAACCGGGGAGCTGTTTTTT. Protein sequence: CAWSVQGGTGELFF.

In its sample, this clonotype was seen a few times. CDR3 loop: CASSSPKDRASTGELFF. In DNA form, the CDR3 reads TGCGCCAGCAGCTCCCCAAAAGACAGGGCCTCGACCGGGGAGCTGTTTTTT. The chain is built from TRBV5-1 and TRBJ2-2, with 7 bases fitting TRBD1. V gave up 3 bases and J gave up 5 bases; unmatched junction bases: 13. The CDR3 consists of 17 residues. The V gene's germline CDR1 is SGHRS and CDR2 YFSETQ.

This clonotype was seen only a few times. The V and J genes are TRBV5-1 and TRBJ2-5; D is possibly TRBD1 (6 bases). This CDR3 comprises 15 residues. In germline, CDR1 is SGHRS, CDR2 YFSETQ. Trimming took 0 bases from V and 5 from J, leaving 14 bases between them. For the CDR3, the DNA is TGCGCCAGCAGCTTGGCCAATGACAGGTTGGAGACCCAGTACTTC. This encodes CASSLANDRLETQYF. Full variable domain (rest looked up from reference TRBV5-1 and TRBJ2-5): KAGVTQTPRYLIKTRGQQVTLSCSPISGHRSVSWYQQTPGQGLQFLFEYFSETQRNKGNFPGRFSGRQFSNSRSEMNVSTLELGDSALYLCASSLANDRLETQYFGPGTRLLVL.

The chain's CDR3 is CASSLDPIDGTQYF. CDR3 sequence (DNA): TGTGCCAGCAGCTTAGATCCGATAGATGGCACGCAGTATTTT. This chain links TRBV11-2 with TRBJ2-3; D is unclear. This CDR3 contains 14 residues. Germline V gene lookup returns CDR1 SGHAT and CDR2 FQNNGV. V lost 0 bases and J 9 bases, leaving 13 bases between the germline ends.

This clonotype has a handful of counts. As DNA, the CDR3 is TGTGCCAGCAGCCCAGGCAGGGGCATTCAGTACTTC. As protein: CASSPGRGIQYF. The chain couples TRBV7-2 to TRBJ2-4, with a weak D call TRBD1 (6 bases). The V gene's germline CDR1 is SGHTA and CDR2 FQGNSA. The CDR3 totals 12 residues. Trimming pared 5 bases from V and 9 bases from J, leaving 11 bases between.

This rearrangement joins TRBV6-1 to TRBJ1-1; 7 bases match TRBD1. The CDR3 length is 19 residues. Germline trimming cut 7 bases from V and 0 bases from J; bases unmatched to any gene: 20. In germline, CDR1 is MNHNS, CDR2 SASEGT. The CDR3 reads CASNIPAVDRAGMNTEAFF. The CDR3 nucleotides are TGTGCCAGCAACATACCTGCCGTTGACAGGGCGGGGATGAACACTGAAGCTTTCTTT.

The rearrangement uses TRBV11-1 and TRBJ2-3; TRBD2 matches at 11 bases. CDR3 length: 16 residues. The V and J ends lost 2 bases and 6 bases, in that order; junction bases with no gene match: 7. Germline V lookup: CDR1 SGHAT, CDR2 FQDESV (reference sequence). For the CDR3, the DNA is TGTGCCAGCAGCTTACGTGATAGCGGGAGGGTCGATACGCAGTATTTT. This codes for CASSLRDSGRVDTQYF.

This chain's CDR3 is CASSPAHRLAGAWGDEQFF. CDR3 in DNA: TGTGCCAGCAGTCCTGCTCATAGACTAGCGGGAGCGTGGGGAGATGAGCAGTTCTTC. This chain links TRBV28 with TRBJ2-1, with 12 bases fitting TRBD2. CDR3 length: 19 residues. V lost 5 bases to trimming and J lost 8 bases; unmatched junction nucleotides: 19. Per germline, CDR1 MDHEN and CDR2 SYDVKM.

This clonotype appeared a few times. The chain employs TRBV24-1 and TRBJ2-5, with 10 nucleotides matching TRBD2. The CDR3 totals 17 residues. V was clipped by 2 bases and J by 2 bases; unmatched bases: 7. Germline V gene data show CDR1 as KGHDR and CDR2 as SFDVKD. The CDR3 nucleotides read TGTGCCACCAGTGATTCACGTAGCGGGGGGTCGCAAGAGACCCAGTACTTC. Protein: CATSDSRSGGSQETQYF.

The table lists this clonotype with a few counts. This rearrangement joins TRBV9 to TRBJ2-1, with D perhaps matching TRBD1 (5 bases). The CDR3 is made up of 16 amino acids. V gave up 0 bases and J gave up 1 base, with 11 bases separating them. CDR1 and CDR2 (germline): SGDLS, YYNGEE. CDR3 protein: CASSVAGDRSYNEQFF. The CDR3 DNA reads as TGTGCCAGCAGCGTAGCGGGTGACAGATCCTACAATGAGCAGTTCTTC.